This T cell receptor (beta chain) was sequenced for a study of low-dose radiotherapy and immunotherapy resistance in tumors. The wider study: The fractionation for Cohort 1 was 0.5 Gy per fraction every 2 weeks, totaling 6.5 Gy. With cycle 1 day 1 as the start, patients took oral aspirin 300 mg daily for four cycles.

Priming of first-strand cDNA relied on TRAV- and TRBV-specific primers (covering alpha and beta chains). With a V-primer adapter and a constant-region primer, TCRs were amplified for roughly 20 PCR cycles. MiXCR, applied by TCRdb to the reads, yields one record per CDR3 protein. The data show 80,000 to 90,000 distinct CDR3 sequences, with around 17% seen just once and less than 3.5% held by the top ten. Documented time point: before trial treatment. Low-dose radiotherapy, low-dose cyclophosphamide, aspirin, ipilimumab and nivolumab were all given to the donors. This specimen was PBMCs, taken before treatment. The clonotype was recovered from a male donor with prostate cancer.

This CDR3 is CASSLGWIQETQYF. The CDR3 coding sequence is TGTGCCAGCAGCTTAGGTTGGATCCAAGAGACCCAGTACTTC. The rearrangement joins TRBV11-2 to TRBJ2-5; D is uncertain. Germline V lookup: CDR1 SGHAT, CDR2 FQNNGV. V was shortened by 1 base and J by 1 base, with 7 bases between the two germline ends. This CDR3 spans 14 amino acids.